The rows below give T cell receptor beta chains drawn from one sample of a study of control samples from healthy donors and cancer patients. Clones were sequenced by immunoSEQ multiplex PCR, and TCRdb holds only the in-frame ones, with some missing. The sample lists 150,000 to 200,000 clones, approximately 90% occurring once. Sequenced material: blood. The receptors come from a young man in good health. The CDR3 runs from the conserved cysteine through the conserved F or W. The order of the fields is V gene, D gene, clone size, J gene, CDR3 protein, CDR3 DNA. A D gene is named only where the DNA matches it firmly. Size tells how often a clone was seen (once, few, many) or the class of an expanded clone, and some rows leave it out.

TRBV3-1/TRBV3-2	NA	NA	TRBJ1-6	CASSPRTANSPLHF	TGTGCCAGCAGCCCCCGGACAGCCAATTCACCCCTCCACTTT
TRBV18	NA	NA	TRBJ1-3	CASSPESRLGNTIYF	TGTGCCAGCTCACCAGAAAGCCGCCTTGGAAACACCATATATTTT
TRBV21-1	NA	NA	TRBJ1-1	CASSKRGTVGNGDTEAFF	TGTGCCAGCAGCAAACGAGGGACAGTGGGGAATGGGGACACTGAAGCTTTCTTT
TRBV10-3	TRBD2	NA	TRBJ2-3	CATKLAGERSDTQYF	TGTGCCACAAAACTAGCGGGAGAGAGGTCCGATACGCAGTATTTT
TRBV2	TRBD1	few	TRBJ2-1	CASRDRQGANNEQFF	TGTGCCAGCAGGGACAGACAGGGGGCAAACAATGAGCAGTTCTTC
TRBV28	TRBD2	once	TRBJ2-1	CASSTSGGLIIEQFF	TGTGCCAGCAGTACTAGCGGGGGACTTATTATTGAGCAGTTCTTC
TRBV6-6	TRBD1	NA	TRBJ1-2	CASSPFGTGVNYGYTF	TGTGCCAGCAGTCCCTTTGGGACAGGGGTGAACTATGGCTACACCTTC
TRBV7-4	NA	NA	TRBJ1-5	CATDLAVRNQPQHF	TGTGCCACCGACCTTGCGGTCCGCAATCAGCCCCAGCATTTT
TRBV6-6	NA	once	TRBJ1-2	CASSYLATKEGYTF	TGTGCCAGCAGTTACCTAGCAACCAAGGAAGGCTACACCTTC
TRBV27	NA	NA	TRBJ2-7	CASSKGFGYEQYF	TGTGCCAGCAGCAAGGGTTTCGGCTACGAGCAGTACTTC